Listed below are T cell receptor beta chains from one sample, sequenced in a study of long-term antiretroviral therapy in people with HIV. Generated by immunoSEQ multiplex PCR, the TCRdb table keeps only in-frame clones and is missing some. The sample lists fewer than 30,000 clones; around 81% were seen once. This specimen was unsorted PBMCs, taken at the start of antiretroviral therapy, before treatment. These receptor sequences come from a woman between 18 and 30 years old with HIV. Both conserved end residues are part of each CDR3. The D gene is left open where the match is weak. Clone size appears in some rows only: once, few, many, or a class for an expanded clone.

.,TRBV28,TRBJ1-1,TRBD1,CASSDRVVTEAFF,TGTGCCAGCAGCGACAGGGTGGTCACTGAAGCTTTCTTT
.,TRBV25-1,TRBJ1-1,.,CASSDYVGAGEAFF,TGTGCCAGCAGTGACTATGTAGGCGCCGGTGAAGCTTTCTTT
.,TRBV18,TRBJ2-7,.,CASSPSWTDYEQYF,TGTGCCAGCTCACCTTCCTGGACAGACTACGAGCAGTACTTC
.,TRBV7-9,TRBJ1-1,.,CASSFVENTEAFF,TGTGCCAGCAGCTTTGTGGAGAACACTGAAGCTTTCTTT
.,TRBV6-5,TRBJ2-7,.,CASSYSRTTVYEQYF,TGTGCCAGCAGTTACAGTAGGACAACTGTCTACGAGCAGTACTTC
.,TRBV6-1,TRBJ1-5,.,CASKTRDLNQPQHF,TGTGCCAGCAAAACCAGGGACTTAAATCAGCCCCAGCATTTT
once,TRBV6-5,TRBJ1-2,TRBD1,CASRDQQGARGYTF,TGTGCCAGCAGGGATCAACAGGGGGCGCGGGGCTACACCTTC
.,TRBV18,TRBJ1-3,.,CASSPDGLRNTIYF,TGTGCCAGCTCACCTGACGGGCTCCGAAACACCATATATTTT
few,TRBV20-1,TRBJ1-1,.,CSARHLGRF,TGCAGTGCTAGGCACCTCGGGAGGTTT
.,TRBV29-1,TRBJ2-3,.,CSAGTVTSTDTQYF,TGCAGCGCCGGGACCGTCACTAGCACAGATACGCAGTATTTT
.,TRBV6-1,TRBJ2-1,.,CASSELGPSPYNEQFF,TGTGCCAGCAGTGAACTGGGACCCAGCCCATACAATGAGCAGTTCTTC
.,TRBV29-1,TRBJ2-1,.,CSVTANEQFF,TGCAGCGTGACAGCGAATGAGCAGTTCTTC
once,TRBV28,TRBJ2-2,.,CASSRQNTGELFF,TGTGCCAGCAGTAGACAGAACACCGGGGAGCTGTTTTTT
.,TRBV20-1,TRBJ2-7,.,CSARRGYEQYF,TGCAGTGCTAGGAGGGGTTACGAGCAGTACTTC
.,TRBV6-5,TRBJ1-1,.,CASSYSTGNTEAFF,TGTGCCAGCAGTTACTCGACAGGGAACACTGAAGCTTTCTTT
.,TRBV28,TRBJ2-1,.,CASSSPHGTRHNEQFF,TGTGCCAGCAGTTCCCCCCACGGGACTCGCCACAATGAGCAGTTCTTC
.,TRBV30,TRBJ1-5,.,CAWSQDSNQPQHF,TGTGCCTGGAGCCAGGATAGCAATCAGCCCCAGCATTTT
.,TRBV5-1,TRBJ2-1,TRBD1,CASSPRDREDEQFF,TGCGCCAGCAGCCCCCGGGACAGGGAGGATGAGCAGTTCTTC
.,TRBV5-1,TRBJ2-5,.,CASSLVAGFGETQYF,TGCGCCAGCAGCTTGGTTGCAGGATTTGGGGAGACCCAGTACTTC
.,TRBV28,TRBJ2-3,.,CASSFAGDTQYF,TGTGCCAGCAGTTTTGCTGGGGATACGCAGTATTTT
once,TRBV6-1,TRBJ2-7,.,CASSFGGSSYEQYF,TGTGCCAGCAGTTTTGGGGGCTCCTCCTACGAGCAGTACTTC
few,TRBV9,TRBJ1-3,TRBD1,CASSHTRTGSGNTIYF,TGTGCCAGCAGCCACACCCGGACAGGATCTGGAAACACCATATATTTT
.,TRBV19,TRBJ1-1,.,CASRDTDYTEAFF,TGTGCCAGTAGAGATACAGACTACACTGAAGCTTTCTTT
.,TRBV4-1,TRBJ1-1,.,CASSQDRFVTEAFF,TGCGCCAGCAGCCAAGACAGGTTCGTCACTGAAGCTTTCTTT
.,TRBV5-1,TRBJ1-2,.,CASSLGQGSYGYTF,TGCGCCAGCAGCTTGGGCCAGGGCAGCTATGGCTACACCTTC
.,TRBV9,TRBJ2-1,TRBD1,CASSVAEGGDEQFF,TGTGCCAGCAGCGTAGCAGAAGGGGGCGATGAGCAGTTCTTC
.,TRBV2,TRBJ2-5,.,CASSPGLGETQYF,TGTGCCAGCAGTCCGGGACTTGGGGAGACCCAGTACTTC
.,TRBV2,TRBJ2-3,.,CASSGDITDTQYF,TGTGCCAGCAGTGGGGATATCACAGATACGCAGTATTTT
.,TRBV7-6,TRBJ1-2,.,CASSPTRGAADYGYTF,TGTGCCAGCAGCCCTACGCGGGGAGCCGCTGACTATGGCTACACCTTC
.,TRBV18,TRBJ2-1,.,CASSPRTQYNEQFF,TGTGCCAGCTCACCTCGGACCCAGTACAATGAGCAGTTCTTC
.,TRBV13,TRBJ1-5,TRBD1,CASSYRTGGNQPQHF,TGTGCCAGCAGCTACCGGACAGGTGGGAATCAGCCCCAGCATTTT
.,TRBV28,TRBJ2-5,TRBD2,CASSLFASGRGKIETQYF,TGTGCCAGCAGTTTATTCGCTAGCGGGAGAGGAAAGATAGAGACCCAGTACTTC
.,TRBV10-3,TRBJ2-7,TRBD1,CATTGTGGNEQYF,TGTGCCACGACCGGGACAGGTGGTAACGAGCAGTACTTC
.,TRBV9,TRBJ1-1,.,CASSVGRDSEAFF,TGTGCCAGCAGCGTAGGCAGGGACTCTGAAGCTTTCTTT
.,TRBV5-6,TRBJ1-6,.,CASSTYNSPLHF,TGTGCCAGCAGTACTTACAATTCACCCCTCCACTTT
.,TRBV30,TRBJ1-2,.,CAWSVRSGYTF,TGTGCCTGGAGTGTAAGGTCTGGCTACACCTTC
.,TRBV6-1,TRBJ2-5,TRBD2,CASITSGGETQYF,TGTGCCAGCATAACTAGCGGTGGAGAGACCCAGTACTTC